This TCR beta chain was captured in a study of shared clonotypes between healthy human individuals. At the level of the study: Each donor's CD8 memory used one plate, CD8 naive two, each CD4 subset three. Study-wide results and caveats: Rarefaction gave evidence that sorted-subset sequencing remained incomplete despite large depth. A reduction in generation probabilities was seen for non-shared clonotypes relative to those shared by all four donors. Blood was the only sampled material, and tissue repertoires likely differ.

The CDR3 sequence is 13 residues long. Germline values: CDR1 SGHTA, CDR2 FQGNSA. Trimming shortened V by 3 bases and J by 1 base, and 5 bases separated the two germline ends. The data were produced by immunoSEQ multiplex PCR, yet TCRdb's version contains in-frame clones alone and is incomplete. Of about 2.5 million clones listed, 80% to 95% are singletons. This clone has only one observation. The antigen remains undetermined. Different DNA sequences within this sample yield the same CDR3. The receptor was derived from a young man in good health. Some clones in this sample may be carry-over from other donors' samples. The chain combines TRBV7-2 with TRBJ2-3; D call uncertain. The sample consisted of naive CD4+ T cells from PBMCs. The subset was: CD45RA+ positively selected. CDR3 protein: CASSLARTDTQYF. In DNA form, the CDR3 reads TGTGCCAGCAGCTTGGCCCGCACAGATACGCAGTATTTT.